The 18 T cell receptor beta chains below come from one sample, sequenced in a study of blood T cell repertoires in COVID-19. Using immunoSEQ multiplex PCR, the repertoire was profiled, and TCRdb retains in-frame clones only, with some absent. The sample holds a few hundred thousand clones, around 88% seen once. Material for sequencing was peripheral blood. All receptors derive from a woman between 50 and 59 years old with COVID-19, enrolled during active disease.

This rearrangement joins TRBV11-2 to TRBJ2-1; maybe TRBD2 (6 bases). In germline, CDR1 is SGHAT, CDR2 FQNNGV. The CDR3 runs to 15 residues. V shed 7 bases and J shed 4 bases, with 17 bases lying between them. CDR3 loop: CASTSGTAVYNEQFF. In DNA, the CDR3 is TGTGCCAGCACCTCCGGGACTGCTGTTTACAATGAGCAGTTCTTC.

The J gene is TRBJ1-2, the V gene TRBV2; D perhaps matches TRBD1 (6 bases). Trimming cost V 6 bases and J 3 bases, with 17 bases left between them. The CDR3 runs to 15 residues. Germline CDR1 reads SNHLY; CDR2 reads FYNNEI. The CDR3 sequence is CASRGGLGTYYGYTF. The CDR3 DNA reads as TGTGCCAGCAGGGGGGGGCTGGGCACCTACTATGGCTACACCTTC.

The chain joins TRBV11-2 to TRBJ2-1; the D gene is possibly TRBD1 (6 bases). The CDR3 runs to 14 residues. Germline-derived CDR1 and CDR2 are SGHAT and FQNNGV. V shed 6 bases and J shed 10 bases, with 19 bases lying between them. The CDR3 protein is CASSLGGTTGEQFF. Here the CDR3 DNA reads TGTGCCAGCAGTCTTGGAGGTACTACAGGGGAGCAGTTCTTC.

About this clone itself: This same CDR3 is encoded by further DNA sequences in the sample. Here the CDR3 reads CAWSVMRNTEAFF. The CDR3 region has the DNA TGTGCCTGGAGTGTAATGAGGAACACTGAAGCTTTCTTT. The V and J genes are TRBV30 and TRBJ1-1; D remains unclear. The CDR3 loop spans 13 amino acids. Germline loops: CDR1 GTSNPN, CDR2 SVGIG (reference sequence). With 0 bases removed from V and 1 base from J, the gap between germline ends came to 6 bases.

In this sample, this clone turned up once. This chain uses TRBV3-1 (or the pseudogene TRBV3-2) with TRBJ2-5; D ambiguous. V shed 0 bases and J shed 1 base, with 9 bases lying between them. The CDR3 is 15 amino acids. Germline CDR1 reads LGHDT; CDR2 reads YNNKEL (reference sequence). The chain's CDR3 is CASSQDWQAQETQYF. The CDR3 region has the DNA TGTGCCAGCAGCCAAGATTGGCAGGCCCAAGAGACCCAGTACTTC.

The chain carries TRBV19 and TRBJ1-2, with unresolved D. V was clipped by 0 bases and J by 7 bases, with 18 bases between them. This CDR3 comprises 16 residues. Germline CDR1 is LNHDA and CDR2 is SQIVND (reference sequence). This CDR3 is CASSIEATRVSGGYTF. CDR3 DNA sequence: TGTGCCAGTAGTATAGAGGCAACGAGGGTTAGTGGTGGCTACACCTTC.

This chain joins TRBV6-5 and TRBJ2-6; D is uncertain. Deletions cut 7 bases from V and 2 bases from J, with 9 bases between. The CDR3 consists of 14 residues. CDR1 and CDR2 from the germline V gene are MNHEY and SVGAGI. CDR3 residues: CASTIDTGANVLTF. The CDR3 DNA reads as TGTGCCAGCACCATAGACACTGGGGCCAACGTCCTGACTTTC.

V is TRBV6-2 or TRBV6-3 and J is TRBJ2-7; TRBD1 matches at 8 bases. Trimming took 2 bases from V and 7 from J; bases not matched to a gene: 13. CDR3 length equals 16 residues. In germline, CDR1 is MNHEY, CDR2 SVGEGT. This chain's CDR3 is CASSYPFGQGAGEQYF. As DNA, the CDR3 is TGTGCCAGCAGTTACCCTTTTGGGCAGGGGGCAGGGGAGCAGTACTTC.

This clone occurred once. This chain uses TRBV9 with TRBJ1-2; D is undetermined. The V and J ends lost 3 bases and 2 bases respectively, with 11 bases between them. This CDR3 comprises 14 residues. Germline lookup yields CDR1 SGDLS and CDR2 YYNGEE. In nucleotides, the CDR3 is TGTGCCAGCAGCGCCGAAGGCGGGAACTATGGCTACACCTTC. It codes for CASSAEGGNYGYTF.

The chain carries TRBV19 and TRBJ1-2; 9 bases align to TRBD1. CDR1 and CDR2 (germline): LNHDA, SQIVND (reference sequence). J was trimmed by 7 bases and V by 10 bases; bases with no gene match: 7. The CDR3 is made up of 12 amino acids. Written as DNA, the CDR3 is TGTGCCACTTCGGACAGGGGAGGTGGCTACACCTTC. Its protein is CATSDRGGGYTF. The variable domain in full, with the rest retrieved from reference TRBV19 and TRBJ1-2, is DGGITQSPKYLFRKEGQNVTLSCEQNLNHDAMYWYRQDPGQGLRLIYYSQIVNDFQKGDIAEGYSVSREKKESFPLTVTSAQKNPTAFYLCATSDRGGGYTFGSGTRLTVV.

The chain recombines TRBV13 with TRBJ1-1; 7 positions match TRBD1. The CDR3 runs to 16 residues. V was clipped by 5 bases and J by 1 base; unmatched bases: 10. Per the germline V gene, CDR1 is PRHDT and CDR2 is FYEKMQ (reference sequence). The CDR3 region has the DNA TGTGCCAGCAGCCGTGACAGGGAAGGGCGGAACACTGAAGCTTTCTTT. Protein sequence: CASSRDREGRNTEAFF.

The CDR3 nucleotides read TGTGCCAGCAGCGGCGACGGGGGGATCACTGAAGCTTTCTTT. This sequence encodes CASSGDGGITEAFF. V and J are TRBV3-1 (or the pseudogene TRBV3-2) and TRBJ1-1, with D maybe TRBD1 (5 bases). Trimming shortened V by 5 bases and J by 4 bases, and 14 bases separated the two germline ends. From germline, CDR1 is LGHDT and CDR2 YNNKEL (reference sequence). There are 14 residues in the CDR3.

The chain links TRBV28 to TRBJ2-7, with D tentatively TRBD1 (6 bases). V gave up 8 bases and J gave up 6 bases, with 17 bases separating them. The CDR3 runs 13 residues. In germline, CDR1 is MDHEN, CDR2 SYDVKM. This CDR3 reads CASSGRLRGEQYF. For the CDR3, the DNA is TGTGCCAGCTCCGGCCGCCTCAGGGGCGAGCAGTACTTC.

The chain combines TRBV5-1 with TRBJ2-2, with 7 bases identical to TRBD1. The length of the CDR3 is 16 residues. Trimming removed 4 bases from V and 5 bases from J; junction bases left unmatched: 11. CDR1 SGHRS and CDR2 YFSETQ come from the germline V gene. CDR3 sequence (DNA): TGCGCCAGCAGCGCAAGGGGGCAGGGAGCGACCGGGGAGCTGTTTTTT. Its protein is CASSARGQGATGELFF. The full variable domain, rest sourced from reference TRBV5-1 and TRBJ2-2, is KAGVTQTPRYLIKTRGQQVTLSCSPISGHRSVSWYQQTPGQGLQFLFEYFSETQRNKGNFPGRFSGRQFSNSRSEMNVSTLELGDSALYLCASSARGQGATGELFFGEGSRLTVL.

The chain recombines TRBV4-1 with TRBJ2-3; TRBD1 matches 8 bases. Germline assignment: CDR1 MGHRA and CDR2 YSYEKL. V shed 8 bases, J shed 3 bases, and the junction held 4 bases outside the gene matches. The CDR3 has 13 amino acids. The CDR3 DNA reads as TGCGCCAGCCCGGACAGGGTAACAGATACGCAGTATTTT. It is translated as CASPDRVTDTQYF.

The V and J genes are TRBV6-5 and TRBJ1-2, with 7 bases that match TRBD1. After removal of 11 bases from V and 6 bases from J, the junction contained 6 bases not matched to a gene. The germline V gene encodes CDR1 MNHEY and CDR2 SVGAGI. The CDR3 consists of 11 residues. CDR3 in DNA: TGTGCCGAGCGGCAGGGGGATGGCTACACCTTC. It is translated as CAERQGDGYTF.

The chain has TRBV9 and TRBJ1-6, with a weak D call TRBD1 (6 bases). This CDR3 spans 14 amino acids. From germline, CDR1 is SGDLS and CDR2 YYNGEE. Trimming took 2 bases from V and 10 from J, leaving 13 bases between them. CDR3 protein: CASSVGGARSPLHF. In DNA, the CDR3 is TGTGCCAGCAGCGTCGGGGGGGCCCGGTCACCCCTCCACTTT.

J is TRBJ2-2 and V is TRBV24-1, with 7 bases aligning to TRBD1. This CDR3 comprises 13 residues. Losses at the gene ends were 9 bases for V and 4 bases for J; bases not matched to a gene: 4. Germline V gives CDR1 KGHDR, CDR2 SFDVKD. CDR3 DNA sequence: TGTGCCACCCGCGACAGGGCCACCGGGGAGCTGTTTTTT. Protein sequence: CATRDRATGELFF.